Shown below are 21 T cell receptor beta chains from a single sample sequenced in a study of blood T cell repertoires in COVID-19. The table came from immunoSEQ multiplex PCR; TCRdb's copy has only in-frame clones and leaves some out. The sample carries some 190,000 clones, over 80% recorded once. The specimen sequenced was peripheral blood. The source is a woman in her sixties or seventies with COVID-19, enrolled during active disease.

J is TRBJ2-2 and V is TRBV7-2, with 10 positions matching TRBD2. The germline V gene has CDR1 SGHTA and CDR2 FQGNSA. The J segment lost 6 bases and the V segment lost 2 bases, leaving 6 bases of the junction unmatched. The CDR3 runs 16 residues. CDR3 DNA sequence: TGTGCCAGCAGCTTAACCGGGACTAGCGAGGCCGGGGAGCTGTTTTTT. Translated: CASSLTGTSEAGELFF. Using reference TRBV7-2 and TRBJ2-2 for the parts outside the CDR3, the full variable domain is GAGVSQSPSNKVTEKGKDVELRCDPISGHTALYWYRQSLGQGLEFLIYFQGNSAPDKSGLPSDRFSAERTGGSVSTLTIQRTQQEDSAVYLCASSLTGTSEAGELFFGEGSRLTVL.

The chain has TRBV2 and TRBJ1-2; 10 bases line up with TRBD1. Per germline, CDR1 SNHLY and CDR2 FYNNEI. With 8 bases clipped from V and 8 bases from J, the junction kept 11 bases outside the gene matches. This CDR3 region has 14 residues. CDR3 loop: CASYTRQGAGGYTF. As DNA, the CDR3 is TGTGCCAGCTATACACGACAGGGGGCGGGAGGCTACACCTTC.

The count of this clone is one. CDR3 in DNA: TGCGCCAGCAGCCAAGATGGTCCCAGGGGGGATGGCGCAGATACGCAGTATTTT. Its translation is CASSQDGPRGDGADTQYF. The rearrangement links TRBV4-1 to TRBJ2-3; weak D call: TRBD1 (7 bases). Trimming cost V 0 bases and J 4 bases, with 20 bases left between them. Germline-derived CDR1 and CDR2 are MGHRA and YSYEKL. The CDR3 runs 18 residues.

The chain employs TRBV5-1 and TRBJ1-1; 7 bases line up with TRBD1. Germline V CDR1 and CDR2: SGHRS, YFSETQ. Trimming took 10 bases from V and 0 from J; bases not matched to a gene: 6. CDR3 length equals 13 residues. CDR3 region: CACRGTVNTEAFF. CDR3 in DNA: TGCGCCTGTCGCGGGACAGTGAACACTGAAGCTTTCTTT.

The chain has TRBV5-5 and TRBJ2-6, with D hard to call. There are 16 residues in the CDR3. The germline V gene has CDR1 SGHKS and CDR2 YYEKEE (reference sequence). The V end lost 3 bases, the J end lost 1 base, and 11 bases lay between the germline ends. The CDR3 loop is CASSSLPSSGANVLTF. The DNA for the CDR3 is TGTGCCAGCAGCTCCCTACCTAGTTCTGGGGCCAACGTCCTGACTTTC.

V and J are TRBV27 and TRBJ1-4, with D tentatively TRBD1 (6 bases). The germline CDR1 and CDR2 sequences are MNHEY and SMNVEV (reference sequence). The CDR3 extends over 15 amino acids. Between the trimmed V and J ends, which lost 6 bases and 2 bases, there was a span of 13 bases. This chain's CDR3 is CASSRGGVTNEKLFF. CDR3 coding DNA: TGTGCCAGCAGCCGAGGGGGTGTCACTAATGAAAAACTGTTTTTT.

This clone was detected ten times or more. The CDR3 here is CASSPPGLAGLGEQFF. The CDR3 region has the DNA TGTGCCAGCTCACCGCCGGGACTAGCGGGATTGGGTGAGCAGTTCTTC. V is TRBV18 and J is TRBJ2-1, with 13 bases matching TRBD2. V was clipped by 3 bases and J by 9 bases; unmatched bases: 8. The CDR3 totals 16 residues. Germline V gene sequence: CDR1 KGHSH, CDR2 LQKENI. The full variable domain, rest sourced from reference TRBV18 and TRBJ2-1, is NAGVMQNPRHLVRRRGQEARLRCSPMKGHSHVYWYRQLPEEGLKFMVYLQKENIIDESGMPKERFSAEFPKEGPSILRIQQVVRGDSAAYFCASSPPGLAGLGEQFFGPGTRLTVL.

The V gene is TRBV7-2, the J gene TRBJ1-1; D not resolved. Germline-derived CDR1 and CDR2 are SGHTA and FQGNSA. The CDR3 contains 15 residues. The ends were cut back, 5 bases at V and 0 bases at J, with 13 bases in the middle. CDR3 loop: CASSARVGVNTEAFF. The CDR3 DNA follows: TGTGCCAGCAGCGCGAGGGTAGGAGTGAACACTGAAGCTTTCTTT.

V and J are TRBV4-3 and TRBJ1-2, with D hard to call. Looked up from germline, CDR1 is LGHNA and CDR2 is YSLEER. This CDR3 region has 15 residues. V was shortened by 0 bases and J by 0 bases, with 8 bases between the two germline ends. CDR3 nucleotide sequence: TGCGCCAGCAGCCAAGATACCGGTGCTAACTATGGCTACACCTTC. As protein: CASSQDTGANYGYTF.

This chain connects TRBV27 to TRBJ2-1; 9 bases align to TRBD1. The length of the CDR3 is 17 residues. J lost 4 bases, V lost 7 bases, and 14 bases had no gene match. Germline loops: CDR1 MNHEY, CDR2 SMNVEV (reference sequence). Here the CDR3 reads CASTAQTGGAGYNEQFF. CDR3 nucleotide sequence: TGTGCCAGCACCGCCCAAACAGGGGGCGCGGGGTACAATGAGCAGTTCTTC.

The chain has TRBV10-3 and TRBJ1-1, with 8 nucleotides matching TRBD1. V was clipped by 6 bases and J by 4 bases; unmatched bases: 7. Per germline, CDR1 ENHRY and CDR2 SYGVKD. The CDR3 totals 14 residues. CDR3 protein: CAIRAGGGGTEAFF. The DNA for the CDR3 is TGTGCCATCAGGGCAGGGGGCGGCGGCACTGAAGCTTTCTTT.

The CDR3 is CASSSRLTGETQYF. CDR3 sequence (DNA): TGTGCCAGCAGCTCCCGCCTCACGGGGGAGACCCAGTACTTC. The rearrangement uses TRBV13 and TRBJ2-5, with a tentative D call TRBD2 (5 bases). The V end lost 4 bases, the J end lost 5 bases, and 14 bases lay between the germline ends. Looked up from germline, CDR1 is PRHDT and CDR2 is FYEKMQ (reference sequence). There are 14 residues in the CDR3.

J is TRBJ1-3 and V is TRBV6-1; TRBD1 agrees at 8 bases. CDR3 length: 19 residues. Germline V CDR1 and CDR2: MNHNS, SASEGT. J lost 0 bases, V lost 3 bases, and 13 bases had no gene match. In nucleotides, the CDR3 is TGTGCCAGCAGTGATAGGGGGACAGGTCCCTATTACTCTGGAAACACCATATATTTT. This gives the protein CASSDRGTGPYYSGNTIYF.

The chain joins TRBV6-4 to TRBJ1-1, with TRBD1 identical over 9 bases. CDR3 length equals 15 residues. Germline trimming cut 4 bases from V and 5 bases from J; bases unmatched to any gene: 8. Germline loops: CDR1 MRHNA, CDR2 SNTAGT. The CDR3 nucleotides are TGTGCCAGCAGTGCATACGAGACAGGGGGTACTGAAGCTTTCTTT. Residues: CASSAYETGGTEAFF.

The chain has TRBV5-6 and TRBJ2-7; no clear D. Trimming shortened V by 5 bases and J by 0 bases, and 6 bases separated the two germline ends. CDR1 is SGHDT, CDR2 YYEEEE, per germline. The CDR3 runs 12 residues. CDR3 residues: CASSVNSYEQYV. CDR3 nucleotide sequence: TGTGCCAGCAGTGTCAACTCCTACGAGCAGTACGTC.

The V and J genes are TRBV6-6 and TRBJ2-7; 7 bases agree with TRBD1. CDR3 length: 13 amino acids. Germline V gene sequence: CDR1 MNHNY, CDR2 SVGAGI (reference sequence). This chain's CDR3 is CVSRDSSSYEQYV. CDR3 DNA sequence: TGTGTTAGCAGGGACAGCAGCTCCTACGAGCAGTACGTC.

J is TRBJ2-6 and V is TRBV3-1 (or the pseudogene TRBV3-2); possibly TRBD1 for D (5 bases). Trimming left V 4 bases short and J 0 bases short, with 16 bases between. In germline, CDR1 is LGHDT, CDR2 YNNKEL (reference sequence). The CDR3 length is 18 residues. CDR3 amino acids: CASSPWAGRSSGANVLTF. The CDR3 bases are TGTGCCAGCAGCCCTTGGGCAGGGCGAAGCTCTGGGGCCAACGTCCTGACTTTC.

The chain recombines TRBV19 with TRBJ2-7; D is undetermined. CDR3 size: 14 residues. The V end was cut by 3 bases, the J end by 0 bases, with 9 bases between. Germline V lookup: CDR1 LNHDA, CDR2 SQIVND (reference sequence). The CDR3 DNA reads as TGTGCCAGTAGTATTAGAGGCGACTCCTACGAGCAGTACTTC. Protein product: CASSIRGDSYEQYF.

In this sample, this clone turned up once. In nucleotides, the CDR3 is TGTGCCAGCAGCTTACTCTCAGGCCCCTACGAGCAGTACTTC. It encodes CASSLLSGPYEQYF. The chain recombines TRBV7-2 with TRBJ2-7; D unresolved. CDR1 and CDR2 from the germline V gene are SGHTA and FQGNSA. V gave up 2 bases and J gave up 2 bases, with 10 bases separating them. This CDR3 has 14 amino acids.

The chain uses TRBV28 and TRBJ1-3; perhaps TRBD1 as D (6 bases). CDR3 size: 13 residues. CDR1 MDHEN and CDR2 SYDVKM come from the germline V gene. Trimming left V 10 bases short and J 2 bases short, with 12 bases between. Written as DNA, the CDR3 is TGTGCCACACAGACAGGTGCTGGAAACACCATATATTTT. The encoded protein is CATQTGAGNTIYF.

The CDR3 is CASSNVPAGVSTGELFF. For the CDR3, the DNA is TGTGCCAGCAGCAATGTTCCAGCGGGGGTCAGCACCGGGGAGCTGTTTTTT. The rearrangement links TRBV7-3 to TRBJ2-2; TRBD2 aligns across 8 bases. With 5 bases clipped from V and 4 bases from J, the junction kept 12 bases outside the gene matches. The CDR3 loop spans 17 amino acids. CDR1 is SGHTA and CDR2 is FQGTGA in the germline V gene.